Each of the 18 T cell receptor beta chains below was sequenced from the same sample in a study of shared clonotypes between healthy human individuals. Only in-frame clones appear in the TCRdb table, and some are missing; sequencing was by immunoSEQ multiplex PCR. The sample carries over 1.4 million clones, roughly 96% recorded once. Source material: naive CD4+ T cells sorted from blood. The subset is: CD45RA+ positively selected. The receptors were sampled from a man aged 30-40 years in good health.

The chain is built from TRBV18 and TRBJ2-1; D could derive from TRBD1 or TRBD2 (5 bases each). The germline V gene has CDR1 KGHSH and CDR2 LQKENI. CDR3 size: 15 residues. With 7 bases removed from V and 0 bases from J, the gap between germline ends came to 13 bases. CDR3 sequence reads: CASCSGTISYNEQFF. The DNA of the CDR3 is TGTGCCAGCTGCTCCGGGACCATCTCCTACAATGAGCAGTTCTTC.

For this clone: The sample has other DNA sequences that encode this CDR3 too. The V call is TRBV9, the J call TRBJ2-7; perhaps TRBD1 as D (6 bases). Germline V gives CDR1 SGDLS, CDR2 YYNGEE. This CDR3 has 14 residues. V was pared by 4 bases and J by 1 base, with 12 bases between. The CDR3 loop is CASSPRTASYEQYF. The CDR3 DNA reads as TGTGCCAGCAGCCCCCGGACAGCTTCCTACGAGCAGTACTTC.

The chain combines TRBV27 with TRBJ1-1; 8 bases agree with TRBD1. V gave up 6 bases and J gave up 1 base; unmatched junction bases: 1. Germline V gives CDR1 MNHEY, CDR2 SMNVEV (reference sequence). This CDR3 has 13 amino acids. Here the CDR3 DNA reads TGTGCCAGCAGAGGACAGGGGAACACTGAAGCTTTCTTT. Translated: CASRGQGNTEAFF.

This chain links TRBV7-9 with TRBJ1-2; the D is unclear. V was pared by 5 bases and J by 2 bases, with 15 bases between. This CDR3 comprises 15 residues. Germline V gives CDR1 SEHNR, CDR2 FQNEAQ (reference sequence). CDR3 protein: CASSHSHRVNYGYTF. CDR3 coding DNA: TGTGCCAGCAGCCACTCACATAGAGTCAACTATGGCTACACCTTC.

The V and J genes are TRBV9 and TRBJ2-3, with D perhaps being TRBD1 or TRBD2 (6 bases each). The CDR3 has 14 residues. Trimming stripped 1 base from V and 6 bases from J, with 12 bases between. CDR1 is SGDLS, CDR2 YYNGEE, per germline. CDR3 in amino acids: CASSVIGGPDTQYF. The CDR3 nucleotides are TGTGCCAGCAGCGTAATAGGGGGGCCGGATACGCAGTATTTT.

The chain recombines TRBV28 with TRBJ1-2, with D perhaps TRBD1 (5 bases). CDR3 length: 13 residues. Trimming shortened V by 2 bases and J by 4 bases, and 8 bases separated the two germline ends. The germline CDR1 and CDR2 sequences are MDHEN and SYDVKM. The CDR3 loop is CASSLNGGYGYTF. The CDR3 DNA reads as TGTGCCAGCAGTTTAAACGGGGGCTATGGCTACACCTTC.

The chain joins TRBV5-1 to TRBJ2-2, with 12 bases that match TRBD2. CDR1 and CDR2 from the germline V gene are SGHRS and YFSETQ. Germline trimming cut 0 bases from V and 0 bases from J; bases unmatched to any gene: 9. The CDR3 spans 20 residues. The DNA for the CDR3 is TGCGCCAGCAGCTTGGAGGCTAGCGGGAGGGAGAGCACGAACACCGGGGAGCTGTTTTTT. The encoded protein is CASSLEASGRESTNTGELFF.

This clone was seen a handful of times. The CDR3 coding sequence is TGCAGCGCCCTTCCAGGGGCCGGCGAGCAGTACTTC. The encoded protein is CSALPGAGEQYF. The chain combines TRBV29-1 with TRBJ2-7, with a tentative D call TRBD1 (6 bases). Germline CDR1 is SQVTM and CDR2 is ANQGSEA. V was pared by 7 bases and J by 6 bases, with 16 bases between. This CDR3 is 12 amino acids long.

V and J are TRBV28 and TRBJ2-7, with 10 bases identical to TRBD2. Trimming at V came to 4 bases and at J to 3 bases, leaving 6 bases not matched to a gene. Germline V lookup: CDR1 MDHEN, CDR2 SYDVKM. This CDR3 region has 15 residues. The CDR3 sequence is CASSSSGRPNYEQYF. For the CDR3, the DNA is TGTGCCAGCAGTTCTAGCGGGAGACCAAACTACGAGCAGTACTTC.

As DNA, the CDR3 is TGTGCCAGCAGCACCCGAGCACAGGGGGTATACGGGGAGCTGTTTTTT. Translated, it gives CASSTRAQGVYGELFF. V gene TRBV11-2 combines with J gene TRBJ2-2; 8 nucleotides agree with TRBD1. In germline, CDR1 is SGHAT, CDR2 FQNNGV. The CDR3 totals 16 residues. The trim removed 5 bases at V and 7 bases at J, leaving 12 bases unmatched.

The rearrangement uses TRBV15 and TRBJ2-3; D is possibly TRBD1 or TRBD2 (5 bases each). Trimming took off 4 bases at V and 6 bases at J, with 11 bases between the two ends. The CDR3 sequence is 13 residues long. CDR1 LNHNV and CDR2 YYDKDF come from the germline V gene (reference sequence). CDR3 loop: CATSIGGSDTQYF. The CDR3 region has the DNA TGTGCCACCAGCATTGGGGGTTCGGATACGCAGTATTTT.

The V gene is TRBV11-2, the J gene TRBJ1-4; 9 bases are shared with TRBD1. The CDR3 contains 17 residues. V gave up 1 base and J gave up 4 bases; unmatched junction bases: 7. Germline values: CDR1 SGHAT, CDR2 FQNNGV. This CDR3 reads CASSLGDRAVFNEKLFF. The DNA for the CDR3 is TGTGCCAGCAGCTTAGGGGACAGGGCGGTATTTAATGAAAAACTGTTTTTT.

The chain has TRBV11-2 and TRBJ2-1; D tentatively fits TRBD1 or TRBD2 (5 bases each). Germline values: CDR1 SGHAT, CDR2 FQNNGV. This CDR3 is 15 amino acids long. The germline V and J ends were trimmed by 3 bases and 4 bases, with 13 bases remaining between them. The CDR3 region has the DNA TGTGCCAGCAGCTTGAGGGGAGTAGGATACAATGAGCAGTTCTTC. This encodes CASSLRGVGYNEQFF. Filled out from reference TRBV11-2 and TRBJ2-1, the complete variable domain reads EAGVAQSPRYKIIEKRQSVAFWCNPISGHATLYWYQQILGQGPKLLIQFQNNGVVDDSQLPKDRFSAERLKGVDSTLKIQPAKLEDSAVYLCASSLRGVGYNEQFFGPGTRLTVL.

The chain recombines TRBV27 with TRBJ2-1; tentatively, D is TRBD2 (5 bases). Trimming removed 8 bases from V and 3 bases from J, with 14 bases in between. The CDR3 extends over 14 amino acids. CDR1 and CDR2 (germline): MNHEY, SMNVEV (reference sequence). CDR3 bases: TGTGCCAGCTCGACCAGCGGCCACTACAATGAGCAGTTCTTC. Amino acid sequence: CASSTSGHYNEQFF.

The chain links TRBV2 to TRBJ2-3; D is ambiguous. Germline CDR1 and CDR2: SNHLY and FYNNEI. The CDR3 has 14 amino acids. Trimming took off 8 bases at V and 4 bases at J, with 16 bases between the two ends. The CDR3 DNA is TGTGCCAGCGGTGCCAGCACAAGGTCAGATACGCAGTATTTT. It is translated as CASGASTRSDTQYF.

The rearrangement uses TRBV7-3 and TRBJ2-3; possible D gene TRBD2, 6 bases. Germline CDR1 is SGHTA and CDR2 is FQGTGA. The CDR3 loop spans 16 amino acids. V dropped 2 bases and J dropped 5 bases, with 17 bases sitting between them. The CDR3 is CASSLPSGGERDTQYF. The DNA of the CDR3 is TGTGCCAGCAGCTTACCGTCCGGGGGTGAGAGAGATACGCAGTATTTT.

The V and J genes are TRBV27 and TRBJ2-5; the D is unclear. CDR1 is MNHEY, CDR2 SMNVEV, per germline (reference sequence). Trimming left V 6 bases short and J 4 bases short, with 18 bases between. The CDR3 spans 15 residues. Here the CDR3 DNA reads TGTGCCAGCAGAGACCGGATGGGTGCCATAGAGACCCAGTACTTC. This encodes CASRDRMGAIETQYF.

This clone was observed a single time. The chain is built from TRBV7-2 and TRBJ2-3; D possibly corresponds to TRBD2 (6 bases). This CDR3 region has 15 residues. Germline V gene sequence: CDR1 SGHTA, CDR2 FQGNSA. V was cut by 5 bases and J by 3 bases, with 15 bases left in between. The CDR3 DNA reads as TGTGCCAGCAGCCCGGGGCGGGAAGGAACAGATACGCAGTATTTT. This codes for CASSPGREGTDTQYF.